This TCR beta chain was found in a study of T cell changes during pregnancy in multiple sclerosis. Generated by immunoSEQ multiplex PCR, the TCRdb table keeps only in-frame clones and is missing some. The table lists 15,000 or so clones, approximately 84% of them singletons. This specimen consisted of CD8+ T cells from peripheral blood mononuclear cells, obtained in the second trimester of pregnancy. This receptor was taken from a female donor in good health, enrolled as a control in a pregnancy study.

The CDR3 DNA follows: TGTGCCAGCAGGGCCGAGAGGTTCGAGCAGTACTTC. Translated, it gives CASRAERFEQYF. The rearrangement links TRBV28 to TRBJ2-7; D is unresolved. The V gene lost 6 bases and the J gene lost 6 bases, with 12 bases spanning the gap. CDR1 is MDHEN, CDR2 SYDVKM, per germline. This CDR3 region has 12 residues.